This T cell receptor (beta chain) was identified during a study of T cell responses to AZD1222 COVID-19 vaccine. This CDR3 region has 16 residues. Germline V gene data show CDR1 as SEHNR and CDR2 as FQNEAQ (reference sequence). V dropped 4 bases and J dropped 2 bases, with 18 bases sitting between them. Clones were sequenced by immunoSEQ multiplex PCR, and TCRdb holds only the in-frame ones, with some missing. The sample has 55,000 to 85,000 clones, over 80% seen once. Study results and limitations: White British ancestry dominated among donors, who included more females, and clonal diversity was possibly underestimated.

Comments on this clone: The target antigen is unknown.

The receptor comes from an adult in good health. The chain carries TRBV7-9 and TRBJ2-7; perhaps TRBD2 as D (5 bases). The material sequenced was peripheral blood, taken on day 0 of AZD1222 vaccination. This chain's CDR3 is CASSSTRSGKAYEQYF. The CDR3 coding sequence is TGTGCCAGCAGCTCGACCCGGTCGGGGAAGGCCTACGAGCAGTACTTC.